These T cell receptor beta chains were read from a single sample in a study of Ad26.COV2.S vaccination and SARS-CoV-2 variants. Measured with immunoSEQ multiplex PCR; TCRdb has only the in-frame clones, and not every one. The sample has about 420,000 clones, roughly 88% seen once; the top ten hold 3.6%. Sequenced here: peripheral blood, sampled in a trial of Ad26.COV2.S vaccine versus placebo. These receptors all come from a person between 18 and 59 years old who received the Ad26.COV2.S COVID-19 vaccine or a placebo. The conserved cysteine and the conserved F or W are not part of the CDR3 here. A D gene is named only where the DNA matches it firmly.

-,TRBV3-1/TRBV3-2,TRBJ2-3,ASSQEATDTQY
-,TRBV4-1,TRBJ1-1,ASSQDGVTEAF
TRBD1,TRBV5-6,TRBJ1-4,ASSYGTGGGGEKLF
-,TRBV5-5,TRBJ2-2,ASSLGGVRTGELF
-,TRBV7-6,TRBJ2-2,ASSLVYTGELF
-,TRBV5-1,TRBJ2-2,ASSLNTGELF
-,TRBV2,TRBJ1-1,ASRRETMDTEAF
TRBD1,TRBV11-2,TRBJ2-7,ASRRQGGYEQY
-,TRBV19,TRBJ1-2,ASSINHQWTVYGYT
-,TRBV4-3,TRBJ2-7,ASSQESGTYEQY
-,TRBV7-9,TRBJ2-7,ASSLNNYEQY
-,TRBV6-2/TRBV6-3,TRBJ2-3,ASSRTANTQY
TRBD1,TRBV6-4,TRBJ1-6,ASSDSAGGNSPLH
-,TRBV6-2/TRBV6-3,TRBJ2-7,ASSYFGQSYEQY
TRBD1,TRBV2,TRBJ2-5,ASSNSGGYGETQY
-,TRBV2,TRBJ1-2,ASIGTDFDGYT
TRBD1,TRBV9,TRBJ2-7,ATRGGTGGWEQY
-,TRBV27,TRBJ1-5,ASSYQEFQPQH
-,TRBV19,TRBJ1-1,ASSPNGGKAF
-,TRBV19,TRBJ1-5,ASSIAGQPQH
TRBD2,TRBV9,TRBJ2-3,ASSVEAGGPADTQY
TRBD1,TRBV6-6,TRBJ2-5,ASSYSGQGETQY